These 16 T cell receptor beta chains came from one sample sequenced in a study of sequential checkpoint blockade in melanoma. Described treatment: randomized to nivolumab then ipilimumab (arm A) or the reverse (arm B). Here immunoSEQ multiplex PCR was the method, and the copy in TCRdb shows in-frame clones only, minus some. The table has around 15,000 clones, about 55% seen once. Sequences were derived from CD8+ T cells sorted from blood (inferred from file names), sampled from a patient given nivolumab and ipilimumab in sequence. The receptors originated from a human donor with melanoma.

This clone is medium-sized. The chain joins TRBV5-4 to TRBJ1-2; 7 bases align to TRBD1. This CDR3 has 15 amino acids. Germline CDR1 and CDR2: SGHNT and YYREEE (reference sequence). V was pared by 1 base and J by 3 bases, with 6 bases of the junction left unmatched. The CDR3 nucleotides read TGTGCCAGCAGCTTGACAGGGGTTAACGACTATGGCTACACCTTC. Protein product: CASSLTGVNDYGYTF.

This clone was detected only once. This chain connects TRBV9 to TRBJ2-5, with D possibly being TRBD1 (6 bases). The DNA end is more similar to TRBJ2-7, so the J call may be wrong. The length of the CDR3 is 17 residues. Germline V CDR1 and CDR2: SGDLS, YYNGEE. This chain's CDR3 is CASSVEEGMDSSYEQYF. The CDR3 nucleotides are TGTGCCAGCAGCGTAGAGGAAGGGATGGACAGCTCCTACGAGCAGTACTTC.

The rearrangement uses TRBV13 and TRBJ2-3; the D gene is possibly TRBD2 (5 bases). This CDR3 spans 16 amino acids. Germline assignment: CDR1 PRHDT and CDR2 FYEKMQ (reference sequence). The V gene lost 3 bases and the J gene lost 1 base, with 14 bases spanning the gap. CDR3 sequence: CASSLFFSGRTDTQYF. CDR3 DNA: TGTGCCAGCAGCTTGTTCTTCAGCGGTCGCACAGATACGCAGTATTTT. The full variable domain, its missing parts supplied by reference TRBV13 and TRBJ2-3, is AAGVIQSPRHLIKEKRETATLKCYPIPRHDTVYWYQQGPGQDPQFLISFYEKMQSDKGSIPDRFSAQQFSDYHSELNMSSLELGDSALYFCASSLFFSGRTDTQYFGPGTRLTVL.

This clone was picked up one time. The chain employs TRBV9 and TRBJ1-5; D perhaps matches TRBD1 (6 bases). CDR3 size: 14 residues. Germline V gene lookup returns CDR1 SGDLS and CDR2 YYNGEE. V dropped 3 bases and J dropped 4 bases, with 11 bases sitting between them. The DNA for the CDR3 is TGTGCCAGCAGCGGGGGGGGCCTAAATCAGCCCCAGCATTTT. Encoded protein: CASSGGGLNQPQHF.

The rearrangement joins TRBV6-5 to TRBJ1-6, with a weak D call TRBD1 (5 bases). Per the germline V gene, CDR1 is MNHEY and CDR2 is SVGAGI. Trimming shortened V by 0 bases and J by 4 bases, and 10 bases separated the two germline ends. The CDR3 totals 16 residues. Here the CDR3 DNA reads TGTGCCAGCAGTTACTCGGCGACAGTGTATAATTCACCCCTCCACTTT. Encoded protein: CASSYSATVYNSPLHF.

J is TRBJ2-1 and V is TRBV28; tentatively, D is TRBD2 (6 bases). This CDR3 contains 21 residues. V was cut by 7 bases and J by 3 bases, with 34 bases left in between. Germline CDR1 is MDHEN and CDR2 is SYDVKM. The CDR3 region is CASNLPGQGTNTGEHYNEQFF. CDR3 DNA sequence: TGTGCCAGCAACCTACCCGGGCAGGGAACCAACACGGGGGAGCACTACAATGAGCAGTTCTTC.

The rearrangement uses TRBV9 and TRBJ2-3; 12 positions agree with TRBD2. Trimming at V came to 3 bases and at J to 5 bases, leaving 13 bases not matched to a gene. The germline V gene has CDR1 SGDLS and CDR2 YYNGEE. This CDR3 spans 18 amino acids. This CDR3 is CASSEDVASGGGQDTQYF. The CDR3, as DNA: TGTGCCAGCAGCGAAGACGTGGCTAGCGGGGGGGGGCAAGATACGCAGTATTTT.

The chain carries TRBV11-2 and TRBJ2-2; 13 bases agree with TRBD2. This CDR3 is built from 16 residues. Germline assignment: CDR1 SGHAT and CDR2 FQNNGV. After removal of 5 bases from V and 4 bases from J, the junction contained 4 bases not matched to a gene. CDR3 DNA: TGTGCCAGCAGCGTCGGACTAGCGGGAGTCACCGGGGAGCTGTTTTTT. This codes for CASSVGLAGVTGELFF. The full variable domain, in which reference TRBV11-2 and TRBJ2-2 provide the parts outside the CDR3, is EAGVAQSPRYKIIEKRQSVAFWCNPISGHATLYWYQQILGQGPKLLIQFQNNGVVDDSQLPKDRFSAERLKGVDSTLKIQPAKLEDSAVYLCASSVGLAGVTGELFFGEGSRLTVL.

The V and J genes are TRBV6-1 and TRBJ1-1; 7 bases line up with TRBD1. The length of the CDR3 is 14 residues. V shed 6 bases, J shed 1 base, and the junction held 5 bases outside the gene matches. Germline CDR1 is MNHNS and CDR2 is SASEGT. The DNA of the CDR3 is TGTGCCAGCAGACCCGGACAGGAGAACACTGAAGCTTTCTTT. This encodes CASRPGQENTEAFF.

In this sample, this clone turned up once. The chain couples TRBV19 to TRBJ2-3; possible D gene TRBD1, 6 bases. This CDR3 region has 13 residues. Trimming cost V 7 bases and J 2 bases, with 10 bases left between them. Germline V lookup: CDR1 LNHDA, CDR2 SQIVND (reference sequence). The DNA for the CDR3 is TGTGCCAGTATCGACAGGAACACAGATACGCAGTATTTT. This encodes CASIDRNTDTQYF.

The table lists this clone with a count of one. The V and J genes are TRBV2 and TRBJ2-7; a possible D gene is TRBD1 (6 bases). The germline CDR1 and CDR2 sequences are SNHLY and FYNNEI. Trimming shortened V by 0 bases and J by 2 bases, and 11 bases separated the two germline ends. The CDR3 runs to 15 residues. CDR3 in DNA: TGTGCCAGCAGTGAAGCCCAGGGGATCACCTACGAGCAGTACTTC. Translated, it gives CASSEAQGITYEQYF.

The gene calls are TRBV11-1 and TRBJ2-7; a weak D match, TRBD2 (5 bases). Trimming left V 3 bases short and J 2 bases short, with 11 bases between. Germline V gives CDR1 SGHAT, CDR2 FQDESV (reference sequence). CDR3 size: 14 residues. CDR3 in amino acids: CASSFSPGTYEQYF. CDR3 sequence (DNA): TGTGCCAGCAGCTTTTCACCGGGGACCTACGAGCAGTACTTC.

The J gene is TRBJ1-1, the V gene TRBV7-9; D is unclear. Germline CDR1 is SEHNR and CDR2 is FQNEAQ (reference sequence). The CDR3 covers 15 residues. Trimming removed 1 base at V and 4 bases at J, with 13 bases between. The CDR3 coding sequence is TGTGCCAGCAGCTTAGTGAGGGAAGGAGGCACTGAAGCTTTCTTT. It codes for CASSLVREGGTEAFF.

The chain recombines TRBV11-2 with TRBJ1-1; no reliable D call. Germline assignment: CDR1 SGHAT and CDR2 FQNNGV. V lost 5 bases to trimming and J lost 0 bases, with 13 bases between them. The CDR3 spans 15 residues. For the CDR3, the DNA is TGTGCCAGCAGCCCTAGCGGGTGGATGAACACTGAAGCTTTCTTT. Translating it yields CASSPSGWMNTEAFF.

This clone appeared a single time. The CDR3 bases are TGTGCCAGCAGCCCGAGGGGTAGCGGAGACAGCACAGATACGCAGTATTTT. Its protein product is CASSPRGSGDSTDTQYF. The chain has TRBV9 and TRBJ2-3; D is possibly TRBD2 (6 bases). This CDR3 has 17 residues. In germline, CDR1 is SGDLS, CDR2 YYNGEE. V gave up 4 bases and J gave up 0 bases, with 18 bases separating them.

V and J are TRBV29-1 and TRBJ2-1, with D maybe TRBD1 (5 bases). Germline V gene data show CDR1 as SQVTM and CDR2 as ANQGSEA. Between the trimmed V and J ends, which lost 0 bases and 6 bases, there was a span of 9 bases. The CDR3 is 13 residues long. CDR3 nucleotide sequence: TGCAGCGTTGAAGATCGACAGAGCAATGAGCAGTTCTTC. Its translation: CSVEDRQSNEQFF.